The 18 T cell receptor beta chains reported below all come from one sample, sequenced in a study of T cells in Graves' hyperthyroidism and ophthalmopathy. Amplification targeted TCR beta CDR3 regions from RNA transcripts. First-round RT-PCR of the TCR CDR3 relied on the HTBI primer set. A single record per CDR3 protein comes from TCRdb applying MiXCR to the multiplex PCR reads. The sample gives 480,000 or so distinct CDR3 sequences, 14% of which show up once; around 17% is in the top ten. The specimen sequenced was blood. These receptor sequences come from a woman between 18 and 29 years old with Graves' hyperthyroidism.

The V gene is TRBV11-3, the J gene TRBJ2-1, with D maybe TRBD2 (6 bases). Germline values: CDR1 SGHNT, CDR2 YENEEA. This CDR3 has 18 residues. Trimming cost V 2 bases and J 0 bases, with 17 bases left between them. CDR3: CASSLFPPTSSSYNEQFF. The CDR3 nucleotides read TGTGCCAGCAGCTTATTCCCCCCGACTAGTAGCTCCTACAATGAGCAGTTCTTC. Variable domain in full (rest from reference TRBV11-3 and TRBJ2-1): EAGVVQSPRYKIIEKKQPVAFWCNPISGHNTLYWYLQNLGQGPELLIRYENEEAVDDSQLPKDRFSAERLKGVDSTLKIQPAELGDSAVYLCASSLFPPTSSSYNEQFFGPGTRLTVL.

This sequence joins TRBV19 and TRBJ2-5; 9 bases fit TRBD2. Unmatched junction bases numbered 10, after V lost 9 bases and J lost 5 bases. This CDR3 is 14 amino acids long. Germline loops: CDR1 LNHDA, CDR2 SQIVND (reference sequence). The CDR3 bases are TGTGCCAGCGGTGGTAGCGGGAGCTACGAGACCCAGTACTTC. Amino acid sequence: CASGGSGSYETQYF.

This clonotype occurred a few times. The V and J genes are TRBV18 and TRBJ2-3; D unclear. There are 14 residues in the CDR3. Trimming took 7 bases from V and 0 from J, leaving 11 bases between them. Germline V gene data show CDR1 as KGHSH and CDR2 as LQKENI. The CDR3 here is CASWPPVSTDTQYF. In nucleotides, the CDR3 is TGTGCCAGCTGGCCACCAGTAAGCACAGATACGCAGTATTTT.

This chain joins TRBV19 and TRBJ2-1; D may be TRBD2 (6 bases). The V gene's germline CDR1 is LNHDA and CDR2 SQIVND (reference sequence). Deletions cut 5 bases from V and 0 bases from J, with 8 bases between. The CDR3 is made up of 14 amino acids. This chain's CDR3 is CASSRGNSYNEQFF. CDR3 sequence (DNA): TGTGCCAGTAGTCGGGGGAACTCCTACAATGAGCAGTTCTTC.

This clonotype was seen ten or more times. The genes are TRBV28 and TRBJ1-4; possible D gene TRBD1, 6 bases. The germline V and J ends were trimmed by 5 bases and 6 bases, with 13 bases remaining between them. The CDR3 has 14 residues. Germline V CDR1 and CDR2: MDHEN, SYDVKM. The chain's CDR3 is CASSPGGRDEKLFF. Written as DNA, the CDR3 is TGTGCCAGCAGTCCGGGGGGGCGCGATGAAAAACTGTTTTTT.

This clonotype was observed many times. This chain joins TRBV25-1 and TRBJ1-1; tentative D call: TRBD1 (5 bases). The V gene's germline CDR1 is MGHDK and CDR2 SYGVNS. This CDR3 has 15 amino acids. V lost 7 bases, J lost 4 bases, and 19 bases lay in between. The CDR3 reads CASKKGQGGGTEAFF. Here the CDR3 DNA reads TGTGCCAGCAAGAAGGGTCAGGGTGGGGGCACTGAAGCTTTCTTT.

This clonotype was seen repeatedly, ten times or more. The genes are TRBV5-1 and TRBJ1-1; no clear D. The CDR3 is 14 amino acids. Trimming took 1 base from V and 3 from J, leaving 10 bases between them. Germline V gene data show CDR1 as SGHRS and CDR2 as YFSETQ. CDR3: CASSLSGLDTEAFF. In nucleotides, the CDR3 is TGCGCCAGCAGCTTGTCGGGATTGGACACTGAAGCTTTCTTT.

Concerning this clonotype: Being one base from a much bigger clone, this may be a read error. V and J are TRBV12-3 or TRBV12-4 and TRBJ1-5, with 11 bases identical to TRBD1. This CDR3 region has 14 residues. In nucleotides, the CDR3 is TGTGCCAACAGTTTGGGGGGACAGGGGGAGGGTAAGCATTTT. This translates into CANSLGGQGEGKHF.

This sequence joins TRBV10-1 and TRBJ2-6; D might be TRBD1 (6 bases). Trimming stripped 4 bases from V and 3 bases from J, with 10 bases between. The CDR3 totals 15 residues. Germline loops: CDR1 WNHNN, CDR2 SYGVQD (reference sequence). The CDR3, as DNA: TGCGCCAGCAGTGTTACAGGGTTTGGGGCCAACGTCCTGACTTTC. This sequence encodes CASSVTGFGANVLTF.

In its sample, this clonotype was seen many times. The rearrangement uses TRBV20-1 and TRBJ2-7; D not certain. The V end lost 2 bases, the J end lost 4 bases, and 6 bases lay between the germline ends. This CDR3 has 11 amino acids. Germline-derived CDR1 and CDR2 are DFQATT and SNEGSKA (reference sequence). The CDR3 DNA sequence: TGCAGTGCTAGAAAGAGTTACGAGCAGTACTTC. Translated: CSARKSYEQYF.

This clonotype appeared many times. This rearrangement joins TRBV11-2 to TRBJ2-2; the D gene is possibly TRBD2 (5 bases). Germline CDR1 SGHAT, CDR2 FQNNGV. With 1 base removed from V and 0 bases from J, the gap between germline ends came to 6 bases. The CDR3 extends over 15 amino acids. Here the CDR3 DNA reads TGTGCCAGCAGCTTAGTAGCGTCGAACACCGGGGAGCTGTTTTTT. Amino acids: CASSLVASNTGELFF. The entire variable domain, with the rest obtained from reference TRBV11-2 and TRBJ2-2, is as follows: EAGVAQSPRYKIIEKRQSVAFWCNPISGHATLYWYQQILGQGPKLLIQFQNNGVVDDSQLPKDRFSAERLKGVDSTLKIQPAKLEDSAVYLCASSLVASNTGELFFGEGSRLTVL.

This clonotype appeared many times. V and J are TRBV5-5 and TRBJ1-1; 8 bases fit TRBD1. Trimming removed 0 bases from V and 5 bases from J; junction bases left unmatched: 6. Germline V gives CDR1 SGHKS, CDR2 YYEKEE (reference sequence). The length of the CDR3 is 15 residues. CDR3 protein: CASSLAVTGGTEAFF. The DNA of the CDR3 is TGTGCCAGCAGCTTGGCCGTCACAGGGGGGACTGAAGCTTTCTTT.

This clonotype has a count of ten or more. V gene TRBV7-8 combines with J gene TRBJ1-1; D remains ambiguous. The CDR3 spans 15 residues. The germline V gene encodes CDR1 SGHVS and CDR2 FQNEAQ. Trimming pared 1 base from V and 5 bases from J, leaving 14 bases between. The CDR3 here is CASSLGLNSRTEAFF. In DNA form, the CDR3 reads TGTGCCAGCAGCTTAGGACTGAACTCCCGAACTGAAGCTTTCTTT.

There are many counts of this clonotype. The rearrangement links TRBV20-1 to TRBJ2-1, with 7 bases matching TRBD2. The CDR3 length is 14 residues. Losses at the gene ends were 4 bases for V and 4 bases for J; bases not matched to a gene: 7. The V gene's germline CDR1 is DFQATT and CDR2 SNEGSKA (reference sequence). In nucleotides, the CDR3 is TGCAGTGCTAACATACAGCGGGGTTACAATGAGCAGTTCTTC. As protein: CSANIQRGYNEQFF.

This clonotype was counted ten times or more. The chain carries TRBV15 and TRBJ1-2, with D hard to call. Germline values: CDR1 LNHNV, CDR2 YYDKDF (reference sequence). The ends were cut back, 3 bases at V and 4 bases at J, with 18 bases in the middle. The CDR3 length is 16 residues. CDR3 coding DNA: TGTGCCACCAGCAGCGCCTATGGACGGAGCCTCTATGGCTACACCTTC. Its protein is CATSSAYGRSLYGYTF.

This clonotype was seen a few times. This chain uses TRBV27 with TRBJ1-2, with a weak D call TRBD1 (5 bases). The V and J ends lost 5 bases and 3 bases respectively, with 13 bases between them. In germline, CDR1 is MNHEY, CDR2 SMNVEV (reference sequence). The CDR3 totals 14 residues. CDR3 amino acids: CASSPQEWHYGYTF. CDR3 in DNA: TGTGCCAGCAGTCCACAGGAGTGGCACTATGGCTACACCTTC.

For this clonotype: A much larger clone is a single base away; this may be a read error. The chain joins TRBV3-1 to TRBJ1-2; TRBD1 might be the D (6 bases). Germline CDR1 is LGHDT and CDR2 is YNNKEL (reference sequence). This CDR3 region has 12 residues. V was trimmed by 4 bases and J by 6 bases, leaving 9 bases between them. The CDR3 nucleotides read TGTGCCAGCAGCCGGGGGCGGCATGGCTACACCTTC. It specifies CASSRGRHGYTF. Full variable domain (remainder filled in from reference TRBV3-1 and TRBJ1-2): DTAVSQTPKYLVTQMGNDKSIKCEQNLGHDTMYWYKQDSKKFLKIMFSYNNKELIINETVPNRFSPKSPDKAHLNLHINSLELGDSAVYFCASSRGRHGYTFGSGTRLTVV.

This clonotype occurred a few times. This sequence joins TRBV7-2 and TRBJ2-2, with 7 bases lining up with TRBD2. The CDR3 length is 14 residues. Germline assignment: CDR1 SGHTA and CDR2 FQGNSA. Trimming cost V 0 bases and J 9 bases; bases outside gene matches: 4. The CDR3 DNA follows: TGTGCCAGCAGCTTAGCGATTAGCGGGCGGGAGCTGTTTTTT. It codes for CASSLAISGRELFF.